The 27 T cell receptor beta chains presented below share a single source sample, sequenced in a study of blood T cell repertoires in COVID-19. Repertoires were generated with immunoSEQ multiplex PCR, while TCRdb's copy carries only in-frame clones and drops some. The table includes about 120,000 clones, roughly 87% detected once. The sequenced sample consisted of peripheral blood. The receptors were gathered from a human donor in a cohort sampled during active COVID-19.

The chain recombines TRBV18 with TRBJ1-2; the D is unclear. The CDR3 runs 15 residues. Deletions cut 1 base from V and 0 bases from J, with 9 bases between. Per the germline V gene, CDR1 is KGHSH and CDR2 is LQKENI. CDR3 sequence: CASSPQTSTNYGYTF. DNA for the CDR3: TGTGCCAGCTCACCACAGACAAGCACTAACTATGGCTACACCTTC.

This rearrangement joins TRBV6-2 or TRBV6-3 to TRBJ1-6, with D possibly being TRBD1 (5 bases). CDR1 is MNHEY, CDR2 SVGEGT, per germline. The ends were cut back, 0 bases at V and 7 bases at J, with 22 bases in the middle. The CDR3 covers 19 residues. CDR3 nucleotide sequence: TGTGCCAGCAGTTACTCGATTTCAGAAGCAAGGGGATACAATTCACCCCTCCACTTT. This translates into CASSYSISEARGYNSPLHF.

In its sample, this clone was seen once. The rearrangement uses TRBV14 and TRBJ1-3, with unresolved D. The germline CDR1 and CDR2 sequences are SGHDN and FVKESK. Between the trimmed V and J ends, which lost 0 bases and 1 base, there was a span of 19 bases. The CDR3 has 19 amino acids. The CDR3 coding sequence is TGTGCCAGCAGCCAAGAATACTTCGGGCGGGGTTTTTCTGGAAACACCATATATTTT. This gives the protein CASSQEYFGRGFSGNTIYF.

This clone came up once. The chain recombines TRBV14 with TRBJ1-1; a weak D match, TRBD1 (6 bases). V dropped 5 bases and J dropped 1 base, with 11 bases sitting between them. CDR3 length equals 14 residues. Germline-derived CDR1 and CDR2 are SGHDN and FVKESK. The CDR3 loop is CASSTQQGNTEAFF. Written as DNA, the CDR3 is TGTGCCAGCAGCACTCAACAGGGGAACACTGAAGCTTTCTTT.

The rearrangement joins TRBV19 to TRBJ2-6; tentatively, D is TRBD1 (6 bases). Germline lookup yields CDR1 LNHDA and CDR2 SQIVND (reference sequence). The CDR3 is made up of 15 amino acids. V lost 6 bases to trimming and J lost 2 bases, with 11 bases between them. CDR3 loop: CASSVGGTGANVLTF. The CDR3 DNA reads TGTGCCAGTAGCGTAGGGGGAACTGGGGCCAACGTCCTGACTTTC.

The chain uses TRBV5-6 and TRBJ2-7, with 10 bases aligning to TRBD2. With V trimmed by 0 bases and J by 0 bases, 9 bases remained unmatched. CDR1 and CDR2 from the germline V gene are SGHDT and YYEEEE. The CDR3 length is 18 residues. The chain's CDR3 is CASSLVSGGPGSSYEQYF. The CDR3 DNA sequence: TGTGCCAGCAGCTTGGTTAGCGGGGGGCCTGGGAGCTCCTACGAGCAGTACTTC.

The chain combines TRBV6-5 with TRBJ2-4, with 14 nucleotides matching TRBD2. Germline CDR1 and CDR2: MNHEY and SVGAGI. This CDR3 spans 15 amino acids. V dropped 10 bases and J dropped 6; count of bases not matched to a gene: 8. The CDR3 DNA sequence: TGTGCCACCCGACTAGCGGGAGGGCCATCAAACATTCAGTACTTC. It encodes CATRLAGGPSNIQYF.

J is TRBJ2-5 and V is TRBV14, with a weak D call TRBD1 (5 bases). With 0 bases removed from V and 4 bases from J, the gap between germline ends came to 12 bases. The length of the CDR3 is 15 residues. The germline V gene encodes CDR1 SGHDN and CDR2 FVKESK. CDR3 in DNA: TGTGCCAGCAGCCAAGAAACAGGCAAGGGAGAGACCCAGTACTTC. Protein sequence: CASSQETGKGETQYF.

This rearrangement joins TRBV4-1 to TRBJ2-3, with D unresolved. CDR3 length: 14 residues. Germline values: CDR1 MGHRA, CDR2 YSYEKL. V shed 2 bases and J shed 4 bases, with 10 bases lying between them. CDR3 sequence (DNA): TGCGCCAGCAGCCAACCGTATGTTGCAGATACGCAGTATTTT. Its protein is CASSQPYVADTQYF.

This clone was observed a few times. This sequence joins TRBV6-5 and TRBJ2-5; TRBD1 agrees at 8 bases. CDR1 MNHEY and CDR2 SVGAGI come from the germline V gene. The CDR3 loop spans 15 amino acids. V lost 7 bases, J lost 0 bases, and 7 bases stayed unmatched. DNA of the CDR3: TGTGCCAGCACCAGGGACAGGACAAACCAAGAGACCCAGTACTTC. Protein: CASTRDRTNQETQYF.

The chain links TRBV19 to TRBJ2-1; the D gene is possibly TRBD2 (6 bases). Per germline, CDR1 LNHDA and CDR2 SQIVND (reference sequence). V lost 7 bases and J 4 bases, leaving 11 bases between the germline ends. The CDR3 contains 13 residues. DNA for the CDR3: TGTGCCAGTATCGAGGGGAGGTACAATGAGCAGTTCTTC. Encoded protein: CASIEGRYNEQFF.

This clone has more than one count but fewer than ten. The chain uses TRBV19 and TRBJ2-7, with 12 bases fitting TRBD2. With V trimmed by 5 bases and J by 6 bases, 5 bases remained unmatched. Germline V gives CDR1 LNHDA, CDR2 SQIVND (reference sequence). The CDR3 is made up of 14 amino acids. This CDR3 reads CASSPPGLAGEQYF. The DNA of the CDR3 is TGTGCCAGTAGTCCTCCGGGACTAGCGGGCGAGCAGTACTTC.

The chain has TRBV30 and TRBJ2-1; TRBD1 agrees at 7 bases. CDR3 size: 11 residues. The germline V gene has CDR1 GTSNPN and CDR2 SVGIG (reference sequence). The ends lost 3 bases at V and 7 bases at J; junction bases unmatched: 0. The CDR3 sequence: CAWRTGNEQFF. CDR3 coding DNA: TGTGCCTGGAGGACAGGGAATGAGCAGTTCTTC.

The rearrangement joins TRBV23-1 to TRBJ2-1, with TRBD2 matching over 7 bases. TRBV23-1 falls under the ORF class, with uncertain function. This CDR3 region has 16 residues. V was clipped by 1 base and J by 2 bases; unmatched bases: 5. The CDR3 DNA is TGCGCCAGCAGTCAATTGGCGGGAGCTGCCTACAATGAGCAGTTCTTC. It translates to CASSQLAGAAYNEQFF.

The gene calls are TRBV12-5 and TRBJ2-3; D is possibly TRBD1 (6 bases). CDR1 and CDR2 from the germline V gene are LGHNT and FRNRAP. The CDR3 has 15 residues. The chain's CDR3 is CATSRGSPDLDTQYF. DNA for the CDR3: TGTGCGACCAGCAGGGGCAGCCCAGATCTGGATACGCAGTATTTT.

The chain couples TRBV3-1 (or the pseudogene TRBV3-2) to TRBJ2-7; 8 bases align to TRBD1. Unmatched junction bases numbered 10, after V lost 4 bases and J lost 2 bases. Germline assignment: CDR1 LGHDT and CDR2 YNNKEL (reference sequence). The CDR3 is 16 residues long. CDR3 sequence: CASSPPVGQGPYEQYF. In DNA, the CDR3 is TGTGCCAGCAGCCCCCCGGTCGGACAGGGTCCCTACGAGCAGTACTTC.

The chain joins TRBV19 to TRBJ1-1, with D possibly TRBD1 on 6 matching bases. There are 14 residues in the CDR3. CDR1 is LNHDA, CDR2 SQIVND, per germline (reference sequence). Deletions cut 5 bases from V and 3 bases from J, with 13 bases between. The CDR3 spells CASSLKGQYTEAFF. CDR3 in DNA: TGTGCCAGTAGTCTAAAAGGACAGTACACTGAAGCTTTCTTT.

The DNA for the CDR3 is TGTGCCAGTAGCGAACAGGGGCCCTCCTACGAGCAGTACTTC. The encoded protein is CASSEQGPSYEQYF. This sequence joins TRBV19 and TRBJ2-7; 7 bases line up with TRBD1. Germline CDR1 LNHDA, CDR2 SQIVND (reference sequence). This CDR3 region has 14 residues. The J segment lost 0 bases and the V segment lost 6 bases, leaving 5 bases of the junction unmatched.

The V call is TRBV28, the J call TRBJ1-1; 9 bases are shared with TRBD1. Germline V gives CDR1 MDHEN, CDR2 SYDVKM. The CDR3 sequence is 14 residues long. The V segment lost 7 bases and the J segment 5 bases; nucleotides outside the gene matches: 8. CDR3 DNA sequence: TGTGCCAGCACCCTGGACAGGGGTCGGACTGAAGCTTTCTTT. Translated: CASTLDRGRTEAFF. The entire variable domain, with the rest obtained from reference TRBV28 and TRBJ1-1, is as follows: DVKVTQSSRYLVKRTGEKVFLECVQDMDHENMFWYRQDPGLGLRLIYFSYDVKMKEKGDIPEGYSVSREKKERFSLILESASTNQTSMYLCASTLDRGRTEAFFGQGTRLTVV.

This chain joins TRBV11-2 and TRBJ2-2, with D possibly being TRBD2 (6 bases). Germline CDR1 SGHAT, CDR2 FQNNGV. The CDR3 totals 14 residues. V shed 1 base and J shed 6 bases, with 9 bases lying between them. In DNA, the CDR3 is TGTGCCAGCAGCTTAGCGGGAGAGGCCGGGGAGCTGTTTTTT. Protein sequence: CASSLAGEAGELFF.

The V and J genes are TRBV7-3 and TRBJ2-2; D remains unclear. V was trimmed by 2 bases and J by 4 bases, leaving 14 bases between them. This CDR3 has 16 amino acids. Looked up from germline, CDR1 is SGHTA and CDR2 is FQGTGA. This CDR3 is CASSLQSQVPTGELFF. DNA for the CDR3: TGTGCCAGCAGCTTACAATCCCAGGTCCCCACCGGGGAGCTGTTTTTT.

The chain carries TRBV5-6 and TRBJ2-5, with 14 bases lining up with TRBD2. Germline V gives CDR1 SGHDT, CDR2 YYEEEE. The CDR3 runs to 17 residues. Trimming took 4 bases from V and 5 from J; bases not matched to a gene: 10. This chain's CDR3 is CASSPRLAGGPWETQYF. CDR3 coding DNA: TGTGCCAGCAGCCCGAGACTAGCGGGAGGGCCCTGGGAGACCCAGTACTTC.

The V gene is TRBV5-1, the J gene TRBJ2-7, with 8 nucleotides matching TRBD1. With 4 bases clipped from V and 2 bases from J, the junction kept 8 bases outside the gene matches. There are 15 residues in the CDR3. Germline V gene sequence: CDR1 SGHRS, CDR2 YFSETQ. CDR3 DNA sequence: TGCGCCAGCAGCGATCCTCAGGGGGCGCCCTACGAGCAGTACTTC. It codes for CASSDPQGAPYEQYF. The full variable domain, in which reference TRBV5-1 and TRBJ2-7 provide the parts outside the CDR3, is KAGVTQTPRYLIKTRGQQVTLSCSPISGHRSVSWYQQTPGQGLQFLFEYFSETQRNKGNFPGRFSGRQFSNSRSEMNVSTLELGDSALYLCASSDPQGAPYEQYFGPGTRLTVT.

The CDR3: CSVRDRAGEKLFF. CDR3 DNA: TGCAGCGTTCGGGACAGGGCAGGTGAAAAACTGTTTTTT. The chain employs TRBV29-1 and TRBJ1-4, with 9 bases fitting TRBD1. The CDR3 contains 13 residues. V shed 5 bases and J 7 bases; nucleotides not matched to a gene: 5. Germline lookup yields CDR1 SQVTM and CDR2 ANQGSEA.

The CDR3 is CASSLSTGANVLTF. Written as DNA, the CDR3 is TGTGCCAGCAGCTTATCTACTGGGGCCAACGTCCTGACTTTC. The chain joins TRBV7-3 to TRBJ2-6; D gene ambiguous. In germline, CDR1 is SGHTA, CDR2 FQGTGA. The CDR3 totals 14 residues. V was shortened by 2 bases and J by 2 bases, with 4 bases between the two germline ends.

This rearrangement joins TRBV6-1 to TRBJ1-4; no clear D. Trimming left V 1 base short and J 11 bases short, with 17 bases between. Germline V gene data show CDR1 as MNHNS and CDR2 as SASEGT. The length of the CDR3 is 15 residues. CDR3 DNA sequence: TGTGCCAGCAGTGAAGTGACGGGGAGCCCTCAGAAACTGTTTTTT. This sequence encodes CASSEVTGSPQKLFF.

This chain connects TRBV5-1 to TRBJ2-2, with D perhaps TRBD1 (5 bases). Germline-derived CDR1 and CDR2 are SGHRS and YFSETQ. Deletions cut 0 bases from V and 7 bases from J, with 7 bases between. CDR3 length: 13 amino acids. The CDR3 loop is CASSLGGGGELFF. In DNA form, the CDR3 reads TGCGCCAGCAGCTTGGGGGGCGGCGGGGAGCTGTTTTTT.